This T cell receptor (beta chain) was identified in a study of a mutant IDH1 vaccine in newly diagnosed glioma. The V gene lost 4 bases and the J gene lost 3 bases, with 17 bases spanning the gap. The length of the CDR3 is 16 residues. Germline CDR1 is MDHEN and CDR2 is SYDVKM. As concerns this clone: The antigen remains undetermined.

Described time point: week 5, during vaccination. All doses held 300 ug of mutant IDH1 20-mer peptide, with topical imiquimod. The protocol was immunoSEQ multiplex PCR, while the TCRdb copy is restricted to in-frame clones and leaves out a portion. The sample consists of roughly 72,000 clones, 91% of them appearing once. The sequence was collected from a woman aged 45-60 years with glioma. The sample here was PBMCs, taken from a glioma patient whose treatment included an IDH1 peptide vaccine. This chain links TRBV28 with TRBJ2-3; D may be TRBD2 (7 bases). The CDR3 sequence is CASSSRGGGWTDTQYF. CDR3 DNA sequence: TGTGCCAGCAGTTCGAGGGGGGGAGGTTGGACAGATACGCAGTATTTT.